The 23 T cell receptor beta chains in this list originate from one sample, sequenced in a study of tumor and adjacent non-tumor tissue in lung cancer. Three rounds of nested PCR, following a modified ARM-PCR protocol, produced the TCRbeta library. One entry per CDR3 protein results from TCRdb running MiXCR on the multiplex PCR reads. The sample has about 43,000 distinct CDR3 sequences, over 55% seen once. This sample's RNA came from whole unsorted tissue. This non-tumor lung sample came from over 3 cm beyond the tumor edge. Input material: distant non-tumor lung tissue. The receptors originated from a man between 45 and 60 years old with non-small cell lung cancer.

This clonotype was found many times. The chain recombines TRBV5-5 with TRBJ2-1; no firm D call. This CDR3 contains 12 residues. The germline gives CDR1 SGHKS, CDR2 YYEKEE (reference sequence). With 0 bases removed from V and 8 bases from J, the gap between germline ends came to 6 bases. This CDR3 is CASSLVGYEQFF. The CDR3 coding sequence is TGTGCCAGCAGCTTGGTCGGTTATGAGCAGTTCTTC.

This clonotype was detected a few times. This chain links TRBV7-9 with TRBJ2-5; 11 bases line up with TRBD1. CDR3 size: 16 residues. V was clipped by 2 bases and J by 7 bases; unmatched bases: 9. The germline V gene encodes CDR1 SEHNR and CDR2 FQNEAQ (reference sequence). The DNA of the CDR3 is TGTGCCAGCAGCTTACCGTCGGGACAGGGGGAGGTGACCCAGTACTTC. Protein product: CASSLPSGQGEVTQYF.

To note about this clonotype: Germline and junction disagree at one end, which may indicate a read error. The CDR3 DNA reads as TGTGCCAGCGTGCGGGGACTAAACACCGGGGAGCTGCTTTTC. It encodes CASVRGLNTGELLF. The V gene is TRBV6-5, the J gene TRBJ2-2; 7 nucleotides align to TRBD2. The CDR3 has 14 amino acids. The germline V gene has CDR1 MNHEY and CDR2 SVGAGI.

About this clonotype itself: Relative to the germline gene, one junction end is altered; a read error may explain this. The chain recombines TRBV5-1 with TRBJ1-1; TRBD1 matches at 7 bases. The CDR3 consists of 15 residues. Per germline, CDR1 SGHRS and CDR2 YFSETQ. This chain's CDR3 is CASGHNTGVNAEAFF. The CDR3 DNA is TGCGCCAGCGGCCACAACACAGGGGTGAACGCTGAAGCTTTCTTT.

This chain uses TRBV4-1 with TRBJ2-3; maybe TRBD1 (6 bases). Between the trimmed V and J ends, which lost 10 bases and 2 bases, there was a span of 19 bases. The CDR3 sequence is 15 residues long. CDR1 and CDR2 (germline): MGHRA, YSYEKL. This CDR3 is CAINQGWTDTDTQYF. DNA for the CDR3: TGCGCCATCAACCAAGGTTGGACAGACACAGATACGCAGTATTTT.

The sample holds a few counts of this clonotype. A junction boundary mismatches the germline segment, possibly from a read error. J is TRBJ2-5 and V is TRBV30; unclear D gene. Germline V gives CDR1 GTSNPN, CDR2 SVGIG (reference sequence). This CDR3 is 13 amino acids long. The CDR3 DNA reads TGTGCCTGGAGTCGTAGCAGTCAGGAGACCCTGTACTTC. Amino acids: CAWSRSSQETLYF.

J is TRBJ1-2 and V is TRBV6-5, with 7 bases identical to TRBD1. The germline gives CDR1 MNHEY, CDR2 SVGAGI. This CDR3 is built from 12 residues. The CDR3 spells CVITLQGHGYTF. The CDR3 bases are TGTGTCATCACCCTACAGGGGCATGGCTACACCTTC.

This clonotype was recorded only once. The rearrangement uses TRBV11-1 and TRBJ2-3; D may be TRBD1 (5 bases). The CDR3 loop spans 15 amino acids. CDR1 and CDR2 from the germline V gene are SGHAT and FQDESV (reference sequence). The CDR3 region is CVGSLLGQLADTQYF. CDR3 coding DNA: TGTGTCGGCAGCTTATTAGGACAACTGGCAGATACGCAGTATTTT.

Only one count was recorded for this clonotype. It is likely a read error, because the conserved phenylalanine at the end of the CDR3 is missing. V is TRBV18 and J is TRBJ2-7; D gene uncertain. Per germline, CDR1 KGHSH and CDR2 LQKENI. The CDR3 totals 13 residues. The CDR3 sequence is CASSPPESYKQYS. Here the CDR3 DNA reads TGTGCCAGCTCACCACCAGAGTCCTACAAGCAGTACTCC.

In regard to this clonotype: At one of its ends the junction is not consistent with the germline gene, which may arise from a read error. The chain combines TRBV2 with TRBJ2-7, with D tentatively TRBD2 (6 bases). CDR1 is SNHLY, CDR2 FYNNEI, per germline. The CDR3 is 16 residues long. The CDR3 DNA is TGTGCCAGCAGTGACTCGGGCAGGAGGGGATTTTACGCGCAGTACTTC. Its protein product is CASSDSGRRGFYAQYF.

As regards this clonotype: One junction end disagrees with the germline gene, perhaps due to a read error. The rearrangement uses TRBV4-1 and TRBJ2-4, with unresolved D. This CDR3 is built from 17 residues. Germline V CDR1 and CDR2: MGHRA, YSYEKL. CDR3 nucleotides: TGCGCCAGCAACCAAGATAGCAACACCATAACCAAAAACACTCAGTACTTC. Its protein product is CASNQDSNTITKNTQYF.

This clonotype occurred many times. The gene calls are TRBV28 and TRBJ2-7; D uncertain. From germline, CDR1 is MDHEN and CDR2 SYDVKM. Deletions cut 7 bases from V and 0 bases from J, with 22 bases between. The CDR3 runs 17 residues. This CDR3 is CASKPGKGRKSSYEQYF. CDR3 nucleotides: TGTGCCAGCAAGCCGGGCAAGGGTCGCAAGAGCTCCTACGAGCAGTACTTC. The full variable domain, with the rest looked up from reference TRBV28 and TRBJ2-7, is DVKVTQSSRYLVKRTGEKVFLECVQDMDHENMFWYRQDPGLGLRLIYFSYDVKMKEKGDIPEGYSVSREKKERFSLILESASTNQTSMYLCASKPGKGRKSSYEQYFGPGTRLTVT.

To note about this clonotype: Relative to the germline gene, one junction end is altered; a read error may explain this. J is TRBJ1-2 and V is TRBV4-1; 7 positions agree with TRBD1. The CDR3 runs to 17 residues. The germline V gene encodes CDR1 MGHRA and CDR2 YSYEKL. The CDR3 DNA reads as TGCGCCAGTAGCCAGACAGGGACGATCGACCAGAGCTATGGCTACACCTTC. Its translation is CASSQTGTIDQSYGYTF.

This clonotype has a handful of counts. The chain links TRBV19 to TRBJ1-5; no clear D gene. CDR3 length: 15 amino acids. Germline loops: CDR1 LNHDA, CDR2 SQIVND (reference sequence). Deletions cut 7 bases from V and 6 bases from J, with 19 bases between. The CDR3 protein is CASTSTYRRVQPQHF. The CDR3 DNA reads TGTGCCAGTACCTCAACTTACCGACGAGTTCAGCCCCAGCATTTT. Variable domain in full (rest from reference TRBV19 and TRBJ1-5): DGGITQSPKYLFRKEGQNVTLSCEQNLNHDAMYWYRQDPGQGLRLIYYSQIVNDFQKGDIAEGYSVSREKKESFPLTVTSAQKNPTAFYLCASTSTYRRVQPQHFGDGTRLSIL.

This clonotype occurred many times. The V and J genes are TRBV10-3 and TRBJ1-5; D is uncertain. Germline V gene lookup returns CDR1 ENHRY and CDR2 SYGVKD. Trimming stripped 2 bases from V and 0 bases from J, with 5 bases between. This CDR3 region has 14 residues. The CDR3 sequence is CAISESYSNQPQHF. The CDR3 coding sequence is TGTGCCATCAGTGAGAGTTATAGCAATCAGCCCCAGCATTTT.

A word on this clonotype: One end of the junction varies from germline; a read error may be responsible. The genes are TRBV14 and TRBJ2-1; D possibly uses TRBD1 or TRBD2 (7 bases each). This CDR3 has 18 amino acids. Germline V gene data show CDR1 as SGHDN and CDR2 as FVKESK. The CDR3 DNA follows: TGTGCCAGGAGCCAAGCCCAGGGGGGGCTAGCAGAGCTTCGAGAGCAGTTCTTC. It translates to CARSQAQGGLAELREQFF.

This clonotype was detected ten times or more. The V and J genes are TRBV4-1 and TRBJ2-7, with D hard to call. V was trimmed by 4 bases and J by 2 bases, leaving 12 bases between them. Germline V gene lookup returns CDR1 MGHRA and CDR2 YSYEKL. The CDR3 spans 14 residues. CDR3 DNA sequence: TGCGCCAGCAGCCCGGACGAGAGCACCTACGAGCAGTACTTC. Its protein product is CASSPDESTYEQYF.

This clonotype has more than one count but fewer than ten. This chain joins TRBV11-1 and TRBJ2-2, with D possibly being TRBD1 (5 bases). Germline V gene sequence: CDR1 SGHAT, CDR2 FQDESV (reference sequence). This CDR3 has 14 residues. Trimming took off 6 bases at V and 13 bases at J, with 21 bases between the two ends. The CDR3 protein is CASSFQGRPAGLFF. In nucleotides, the CDR3 is TGTGCCAGCAGTTTTCAGGGTCGGCCCGCTGGGCTGTTTTTT.

This chain connects TRBV20-1 to TRBJ2-3, with 12 positions matching TRBD2. The junction had 4 bases not matched to a gene; V was cut back by 2 bases and J by 7 bases. CDR1 is DFQATT and CDR2 is SNEGSKA in the germline V gene (reference sequence). The CDR3 loop spans 14 amino acids. The CDR3 coding sequence is TGCAGTGCTAGACTAGCGGGGGGGCCTAATACGCAGTATTTT. Amino acid sequence: CSARLAGGPNTQYF.

This clonotype was detected ten times or more. This chain uses TRBV6-5 with TRBJ1-5, with a possible D match to TRBD1 (5 bases). CDR1 MNHEY and CDR2 SVGAGI come from the germline V gene. The CDR3 consists of 14 residues. V was trimmed by 9 bases and J by 0 bases, leaving 12 bases between them. The CDR3, as DNA: TGTGCCAGACTCAAGGGGAGTAGCAATCAGCCCCAGCATTTT. Residues: CARLKGSSNQPQHF.

V usage is TRBV5-1 and J usage is TRBJ2-7; no definite D call. Germline assignment: CDR1 SGHRS and CDR2 YFSETQ. Trimming took off 8 bases at V and 13 bases at J, with 22 bases between the two ends. The CDR3 length is 12 residues. The CDR3 nucleotides read TGCGCCAGAAGTTCCACTCCCTATGAGAACTACTTC. This gives the protein CARSSTPYENYF.

The chain couples TRBV6-4 to TRBJ2-1; maybe TRBD2 (6 bases). V was clipped by 5 bases and J by 8 bases, with 16 bases between them. CDR1 and CDR2 from the germline V gene are MRHNA and SNTAGT. This CDR3 spans 14 amino acids. The CDR3 sequence is CASSPMNGSYEQFF. The CDR3 region has the DNA TGTGCCAGCAGTCCGATGAACGGGAGCTATGAGCAGTTCTTC.

This clonotype was counted only a few times. V and J are TRBV20-1 and TRBJ2-5, with a tentative D call TRBD1 (6 bases). V shed 3 bases and J shed 5 bases, with 16 bases lying between them. The CDR3 is made up of 14 amino acids. The V gene's germline CDR1 is DFQATT and CDR2 SNEGSKA (reference sequence). In DNA, the CDR3 is TGCAGTGCTAGGGGGCCAGGGGTTTGGGAGACCCAGTACTTC. Amino acids: CSARGPGVWETQYF.